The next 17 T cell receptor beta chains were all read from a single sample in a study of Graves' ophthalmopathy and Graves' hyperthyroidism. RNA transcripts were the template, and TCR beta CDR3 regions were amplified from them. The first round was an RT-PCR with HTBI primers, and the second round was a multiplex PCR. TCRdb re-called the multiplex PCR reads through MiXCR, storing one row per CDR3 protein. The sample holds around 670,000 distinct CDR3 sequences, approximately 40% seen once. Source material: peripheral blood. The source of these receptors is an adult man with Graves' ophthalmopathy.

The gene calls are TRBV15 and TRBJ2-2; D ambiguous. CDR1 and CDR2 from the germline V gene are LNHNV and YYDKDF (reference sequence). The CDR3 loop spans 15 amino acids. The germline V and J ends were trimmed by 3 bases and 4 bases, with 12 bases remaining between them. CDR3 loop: CATSRGYPVTGELFF. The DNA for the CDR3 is TGTGCCACCAGCAGGGGTTATCCTGTCACCGGGGAGCTGTTTTTT.

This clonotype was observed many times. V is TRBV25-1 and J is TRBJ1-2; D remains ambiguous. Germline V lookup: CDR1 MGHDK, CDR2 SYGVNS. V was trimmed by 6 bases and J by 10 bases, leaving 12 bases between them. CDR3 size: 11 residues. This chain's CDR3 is CASRGWDDYTF. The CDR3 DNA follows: TGTGCCAGCAGGGGGTGGGATGACTACACCTTC.

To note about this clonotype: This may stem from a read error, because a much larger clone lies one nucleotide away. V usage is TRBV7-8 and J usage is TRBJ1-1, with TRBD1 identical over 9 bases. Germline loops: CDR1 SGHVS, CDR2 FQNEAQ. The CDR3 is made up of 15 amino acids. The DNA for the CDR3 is TGTGCCAGCAGCTCGCTAACAGGGGGCGCGAATGAAGCTCTCTTT. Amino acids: CASSSLTGGANEALF. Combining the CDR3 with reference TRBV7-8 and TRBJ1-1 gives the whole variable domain GAGVSQSPRYKVAKRGQDVALRCDPISGHVSLFWYQQALGQGPEFLTYFQNEAQLDKSGLPSDRFFAERPEGSVSTLKIQRTQQEDSAVYLCASSSLTGGANEALFGQGTRLTVV.

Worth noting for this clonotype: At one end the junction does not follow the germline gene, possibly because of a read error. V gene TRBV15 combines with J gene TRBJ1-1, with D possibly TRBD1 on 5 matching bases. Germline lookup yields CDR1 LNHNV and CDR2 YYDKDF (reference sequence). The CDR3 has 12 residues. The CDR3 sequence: CATSPGGTEAPF. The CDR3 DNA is TGTGCCACCAGCCCGGGTGGGACTGAAGCTCCCTTT.

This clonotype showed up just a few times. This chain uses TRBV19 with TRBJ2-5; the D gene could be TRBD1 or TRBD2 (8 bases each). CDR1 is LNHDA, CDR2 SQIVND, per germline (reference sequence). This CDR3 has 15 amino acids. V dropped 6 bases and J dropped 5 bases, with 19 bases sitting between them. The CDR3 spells CASSHGQGLGETQYF. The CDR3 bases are TGTGCCAGTAGCCATGGACAGGGACTAGGGGAGACCCAGTACTTC. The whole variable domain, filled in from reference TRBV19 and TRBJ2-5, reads DGGITQSPKYLFRKEGQNVTLSCEQNLNHDAMYWYRQDPGQGLRLIYYSQIVNDFQKGDIAEGYSVSREKKESFPLTVTSAQKNPTAFYLCASSHGQGLGETQYFGPGTRLLVL.

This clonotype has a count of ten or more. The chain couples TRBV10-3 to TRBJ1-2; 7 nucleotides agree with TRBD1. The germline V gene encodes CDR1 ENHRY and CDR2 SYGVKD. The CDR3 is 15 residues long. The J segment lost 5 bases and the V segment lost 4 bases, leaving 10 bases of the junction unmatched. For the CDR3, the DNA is TGTGCCATCAGTGCGGCCTTGACAGGGAAATATGGCTACACCTTC. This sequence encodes CAISAALTGKYGYTF.

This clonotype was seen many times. For the CDR3, the DNA is TGTGCCAGTAGTCAGGACAGGGACACTGAAGCTTTCTTT. Translating gives CASSQDRDTEAFF. The rearrangement links TRBV19 to TRBJ1-1; TRBD1 agrees at 8 bases. This CDR3 is built from 13 residues. J was trimmed by 3 bases and V by 5 bases; bases with no gene match: 2. Germline V gene lookup returns CDR1 LNHDA and CDR2 SQIVND (reference sequence).

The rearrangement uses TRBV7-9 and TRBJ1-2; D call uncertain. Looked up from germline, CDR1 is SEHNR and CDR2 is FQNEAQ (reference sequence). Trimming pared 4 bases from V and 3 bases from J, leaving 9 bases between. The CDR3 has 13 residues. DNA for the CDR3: TGTGCCAGCAGCTCGACGCCTGACTATGGCTACACCTTC. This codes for CASSSTPDYGYTF. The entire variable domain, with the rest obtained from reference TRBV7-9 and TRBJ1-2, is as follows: DTGVSQNPRHKITKRGQNVTFRCDPISEHNRLYWYRQTLGQGPEFLTYFQNEAQLEKSRLLSDRFSAERPKGSFSTLEIQRTEQGDSAMYLCASSSTPDYGYTFGSGTRLTVV.

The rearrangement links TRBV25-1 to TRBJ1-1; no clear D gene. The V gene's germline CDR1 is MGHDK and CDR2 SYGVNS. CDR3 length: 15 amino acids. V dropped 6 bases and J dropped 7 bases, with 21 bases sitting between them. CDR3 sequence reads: CASSDSDWNTHEAFF. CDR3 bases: TGTGCCAGCAGCGACTCGGACTGGAACACGCATGAAGCTTTCTTT.

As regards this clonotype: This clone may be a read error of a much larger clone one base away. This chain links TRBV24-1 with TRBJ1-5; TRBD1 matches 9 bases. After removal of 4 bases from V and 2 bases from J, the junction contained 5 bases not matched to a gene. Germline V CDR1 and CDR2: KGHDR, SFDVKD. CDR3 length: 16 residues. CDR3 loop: CATSEGGQGGNQPQHF. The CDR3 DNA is TGTGCCACCAGTGAGGGGGGACAGGGAGGCAATCAGCCCCAGCATTTT.

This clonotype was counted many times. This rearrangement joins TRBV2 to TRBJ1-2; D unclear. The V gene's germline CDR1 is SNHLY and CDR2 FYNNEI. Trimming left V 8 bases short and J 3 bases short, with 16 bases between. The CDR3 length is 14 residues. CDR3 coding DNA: TGTGCCAGCGTAAGGGCCCAGGCCGACTATGGCTACACCTTC. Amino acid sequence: CASVRAQADYGYTF.

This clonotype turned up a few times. DNA for the CDR3: TGTGCCAGCAGCCTTAGACGGTTCTCTGGGGCCAACGTCCTGACTTTC. Amino acids: CASSLRRFSGANVLTF. V usage is TRBV28 and J usage is TRBJ2-6; D not resolved. The V gene lost 6 bases and the J gene lost 0 bases, with 12 bases spanning the gap. The CDR3 covers 16 residues. Germline V gene data show CDR1 as MDHEN and CDR2 as SYDVKM. The full variable domain, completed using reference TRBV28 and TRBJ2-6, is DVKVTQSSRYLVKRTGEKVFLECVQDMDHENMFWYRQDPGLGLRLIYFSYDVKMKEKGDIPEGYSVSREKKERFSLILESASTNQTSMYLCASSLRRFSGANVLTFGAGSRLTVL.

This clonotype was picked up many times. This chain's CDR3 is CASSLQAETQYF. For the CDR3, the DNA is TGTGCCAGCAGCCTTCAGGCCGAGACCCAGTACTTC. This chain uses TRBV11-2 with TRBJ2-5; D gene unclear. The length of the CDR3 is 12 residues. The germline V gene has CDR1 SGHAT and CDR2 FQNNGV. V dropped 5 bases and J dropped 5 bases, with 9 bases sitting between them. The complete variable domain, with remaining parts taken from reference TRBV11-2 and TRBJ2-5, reads EAGVAQSPRYKIIEKRQSVAFWCNPISGHATLYWYQQILGQGPKLLIQFQNNGVVDDSQLPKDRFSAERLKGVDSTLKIQPAKLEDSAVYLCASSLQAETQYFGPGTRLLVL.

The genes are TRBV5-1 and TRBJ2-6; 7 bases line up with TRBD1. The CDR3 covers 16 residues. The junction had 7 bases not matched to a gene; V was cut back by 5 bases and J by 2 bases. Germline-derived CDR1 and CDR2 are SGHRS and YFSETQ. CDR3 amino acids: CASRAGGPAGANVLTF. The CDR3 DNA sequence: TGCGCCAGCAGGGCAGGGGGACCGGCTGGGGCCAACGTCCTGACTTTC.

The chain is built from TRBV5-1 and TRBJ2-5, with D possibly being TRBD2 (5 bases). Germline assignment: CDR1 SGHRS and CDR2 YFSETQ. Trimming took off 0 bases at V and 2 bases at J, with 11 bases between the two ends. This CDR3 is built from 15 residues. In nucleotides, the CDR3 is TGCGCCAGCAGCTTGGCCGGGGTAGCGCAAGAGACCCAGTACTTC. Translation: CASSLAGVAQETQYF.

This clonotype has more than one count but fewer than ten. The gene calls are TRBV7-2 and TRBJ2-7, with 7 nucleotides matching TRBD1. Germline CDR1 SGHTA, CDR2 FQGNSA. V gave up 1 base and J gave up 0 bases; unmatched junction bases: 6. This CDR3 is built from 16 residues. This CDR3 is CASSLVGTVSSYEQYF. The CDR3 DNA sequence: TGTGCCAGCAGCTTAGTGGGGACAGTGAGCTCCTACGAGCAGTACTTC.

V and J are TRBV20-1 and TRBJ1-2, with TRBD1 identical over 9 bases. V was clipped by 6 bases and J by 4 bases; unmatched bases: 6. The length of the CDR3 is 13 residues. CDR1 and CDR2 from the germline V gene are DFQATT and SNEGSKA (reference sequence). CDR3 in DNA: TGCAGTGCGAAAACAGGGGGCAGCTATGGCTACACCTTC. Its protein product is CSAKTGGSYGYTF.